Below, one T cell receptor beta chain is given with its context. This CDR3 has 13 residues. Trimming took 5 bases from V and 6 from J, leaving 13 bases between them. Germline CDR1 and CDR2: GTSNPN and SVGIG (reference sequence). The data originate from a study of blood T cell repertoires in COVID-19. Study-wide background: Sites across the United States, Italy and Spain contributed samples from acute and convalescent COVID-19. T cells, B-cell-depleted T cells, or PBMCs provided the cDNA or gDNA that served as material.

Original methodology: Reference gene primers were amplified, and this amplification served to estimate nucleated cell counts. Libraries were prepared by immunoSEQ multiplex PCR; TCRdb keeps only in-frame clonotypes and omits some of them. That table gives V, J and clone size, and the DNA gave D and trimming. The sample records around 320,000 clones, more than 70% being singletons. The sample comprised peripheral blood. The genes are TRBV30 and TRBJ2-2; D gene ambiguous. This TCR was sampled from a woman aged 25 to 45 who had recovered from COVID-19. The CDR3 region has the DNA TGTGCCTGGTCGGTCCCAAACGCCGGGGAGCTGTTTTTT. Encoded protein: CAWSVPNAGELFF.